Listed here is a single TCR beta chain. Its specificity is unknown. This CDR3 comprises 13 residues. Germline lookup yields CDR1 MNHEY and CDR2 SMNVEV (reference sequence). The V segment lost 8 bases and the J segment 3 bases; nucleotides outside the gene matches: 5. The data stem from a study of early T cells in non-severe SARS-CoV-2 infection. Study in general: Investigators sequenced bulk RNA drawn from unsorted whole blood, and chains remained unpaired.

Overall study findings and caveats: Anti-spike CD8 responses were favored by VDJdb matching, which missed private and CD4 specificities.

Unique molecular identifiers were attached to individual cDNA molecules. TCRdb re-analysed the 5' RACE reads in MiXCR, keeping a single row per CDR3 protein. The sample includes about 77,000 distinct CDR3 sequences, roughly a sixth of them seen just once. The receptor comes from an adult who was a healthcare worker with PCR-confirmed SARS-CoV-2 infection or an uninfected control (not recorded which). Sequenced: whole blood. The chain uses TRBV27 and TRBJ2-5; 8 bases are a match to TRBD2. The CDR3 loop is CASSGTREETQYF. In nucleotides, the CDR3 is TGTGCCAGCTCCGGGACTAGAGAAGAGACCCAGTACTTC.